This T cell receptor (beta chain) was found in a study of Ad26.COV2.S vaccination and SARS-CoV-2 variants. Whole-study context: Dosing was one shot or two shots 56 days apart.

The germline V and J ends were trimmed by 3 bases and 5 bases, with 11 bases remaining between them. Germline V CDR1 and CDR2: DFQATT, SNEGSKA (reference sequence). The CDR3 runs to 12 residues. Sequencing used immunoSEQ multiplex PCR; TCRdb keeps in-frame clones, though not all of them. This table has some 460,000 clones, nearly 90% appearing once. As for treatment: about 20 received Ad26.COV2.S at low or high dose, single or two shots; roughly 5 received placebo; per-sample allocation not given. Specimens were obtained on day 63 following the first vaccine or placebo injection. Sequences were derived from peripheral blood, sampled in a trial of Ad26.COV2.S vaccine versus placebo. The clonotype was recovered from a person aged 18 to 65 who received the Ad26.COV2.S COVID-19 vaccine or a placebo. The V and J genes are TRBV20-1 and TRBJ2-7, with D possibly TRBD2 on 5 matching bases. The CDR3 loop reads CSASPPGDEQYF. DNA of the CDR3: TGCAGTGCTAGTCCTCCCGGGGACGAGCAGTACTTC.